The 10 T cell receptor beta chains in this list originate from one sample, sequenced in a study of human T cells and chemical hapten exposure. Time point: patch test 1, 2 weeks after DPC sensitization. Specified treatment: therapeutic diphenylcyclopropenone sensitization with weekly scalp DPC. TCRdb reprocessed the RACE reads with MiXCR, giving one entry per CDR3 protein. Counted here are 70,000 to 75,000 distinct CDR3 sequences, approximately 35% occurring once; the ten biggest clones make up roughly 9.8%. This specimen consisted of whole blood, obtained in connection with sensitization to the hapten diphenylcyclopropenone (DPC). These receptors originate from a man aged 35-49 years with alopecia areata. Some clones in this sample may be carry-over from other donors' samples.

The V call is TRBV5-5, the J call TRBJ2-1; D is unclear. Trimming removed 3 bases from V and 3 bases from J, with 10 bases in between. CDR1 and CDR2 (germline): SGHKS, YYEKEE (reference sequence). The CDR3 runs to 14 residues. The CDR3 DNA is TGTGCCAGCAGCTCCTCCAGGCTCTACAATGAGCAGTTCTTC. The encoded protein is CASSSSRLYNEQFF.

This clonotype was detected only a few times. The J gene is TRBJ2-2, the V gene TRBV5-1; no clear D gene. The length of the CDR3 is 16 residues. CDR1 and CDR2 (germline): SGHRS, YFSETQ. Trimming removed 4 bases from V and 4 bases from J, with 17 bases in between. The CDR3 nucleotides read TGCGCCAGCAGCCCTAACTCTAACAGCTTCACCGGGGAGCTGTTTTTT. Protein product: CASSPNSNSFTGELFF.

The chain links TRBV7-2 to TRBJ2-7; D call uncertain. Germline CDR1 SGHTA, CDR2 FQGNSA. Trimming cost V 4 bases and J 6 bases, with 16 bases left between them. This CDR3 is built from 14 residues. CDR3: CASSSDGVRGEQYF. The CDR3 bases are TGTGCCAGCAGCTCGGACGGAGTGCGTGGCGAGCAGTACTTC.

V usage is TRBV11-2 and J usage is TRBJ1-4; 7 bases map to TRBD1. Trimming cost V 5 bases and J 5 bases; bases outside gene matches: 5. CDR1 and CDR2 from the germline V gene are SGHAT and FQNNGV. The CDR3 has 14 amino acids. DNA of the CDR3: TGTGCCAGCAGCCGGGGACAGTTGAATGAAAAACTGTTTTTT. Residues: CASSRGQLNEKLFF.

This clonotype has just a few counts. This chain uses TRBV29-1 with TRBJ2-3; D gene ambiguous. Germline V CDR1 and CDR2: SQVTM, ANQGSEA. Trimming stripped 2 bases from V and 0 bases from J, with 6 bases between. The CDR3 has 13 residues. The CDR3 region is CSVEKTSTDTQYF. In DNA, the CDR3 is TGCAGCGTTGAAAAAACTAGCACAGATACGCAGTATTTT.

This clonotype was seen only a few times. V is TRBV28 and J is TRBJ2-3, with 8 bases that match TRBD2. Germline V gene data show CDR1 as MDHEN and CDR2 as SYDVKM. The junction had 12 bases not matched to a gene; V was cut back by 5 bases and J by 14 bases. The CDR3 runs to 13 residues. The CDR3 nucleotides are TGTGCCAGCAGTCCGGGAGGGCCTGGTATACTGTATTTT. Translating gives CASSPGGPGILYF.

V and J are TRBV30 and TRBJ2-7, with D possibly TRBD1 on 7 matching bases. The CDR3 loop spans 14 amino acids. V was clipped by 4 bases and J by 2 bases, with 15 bases between them. CDR1 GTSNPN and CDR2 SVGIG come from the germline V gene (reference sequence). The CDR3 loop reads CAWKGGGGPYEQYF. CDR3 sequence (DNA): TGTGCCTGGAAGGGTGGAGGGGGCCCCTACGAGCAGTACTTC.

This chain connects TRBV20-1 to TRBJ2-7, with TRBD2 matching over 11 bases. The CDR3 spans 15 residues. Losses at the gene ends were 3 bases for V and 3 bases for J; bases not matched to a gene: 7. The germline CDR1 and CDR2 sequences are DFQATT and SNEGSKA (reference sequence). The CDR3 sequence: CSASDLAGGNYEQYF. The CDR3 bases are TGCAGTGCTAGCGATCTAGCGGGAGGCAACTACGAGCAGTACTTC.

The rearrangement joins TRBV7-2 to TRBJ2-5; the D call may be TRBD1 or TRBD2 (5 bases each). Germline assignment: CDR1 SGHTA and CDR2 FQGNSA. CDR3 length equals 16 residues. The V end was cut by 0 bases, the J end by 5 bases, with 16 bases between. The CDR3 region is CASSLATGRSRETQYF. The CDR3 coding sequence is TGTGCCAGCAGCTTAGCTACGGGACGGAGCAGGGAGACCCAGTACTTC.

By frequency in the sample, this clonotype is medium-sized (0.01 to 0.1%). V gene TRBV5-1 combines with J gene TRBJ2-1; 8 positions agree with TRBD2. Germline trimming cut 4 bases from V and 5 bases from J; bases unmatched to any gene: 11. Germline V gene data show CDR1 as SGHRS and CDR2 as YFSETQ. The CDR3 is made up of 16 amino acids. The CDR3 region has the DNA TGCGCCAGCAGCATGCGCGGGAGGTCCCTAGACAATGAGCAGTTCTTC. Protein: CASSMRGRSLDNEQFF.